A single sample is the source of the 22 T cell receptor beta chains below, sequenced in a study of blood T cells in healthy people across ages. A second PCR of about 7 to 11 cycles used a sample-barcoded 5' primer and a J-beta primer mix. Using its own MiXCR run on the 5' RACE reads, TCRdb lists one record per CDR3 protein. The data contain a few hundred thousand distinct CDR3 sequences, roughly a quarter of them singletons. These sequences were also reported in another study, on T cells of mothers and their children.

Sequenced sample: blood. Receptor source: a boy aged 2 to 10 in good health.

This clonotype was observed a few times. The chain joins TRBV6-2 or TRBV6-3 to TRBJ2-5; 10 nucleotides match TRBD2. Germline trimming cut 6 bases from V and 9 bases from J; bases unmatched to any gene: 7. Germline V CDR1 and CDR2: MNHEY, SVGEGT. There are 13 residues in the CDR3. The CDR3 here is CASSSGLAAPQYF. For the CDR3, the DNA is TGTGCCAGCAGCTCCGGACTAGCGGCACCCCAGTACTTC.

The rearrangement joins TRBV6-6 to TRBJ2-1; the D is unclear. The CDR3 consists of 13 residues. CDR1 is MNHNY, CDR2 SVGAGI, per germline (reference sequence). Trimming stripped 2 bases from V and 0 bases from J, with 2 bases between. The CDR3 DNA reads TGTGCCAGCAGTTACCTCTCCTACAATGAGCAGTTCTTC. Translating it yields CASSYLSYNEQFF.

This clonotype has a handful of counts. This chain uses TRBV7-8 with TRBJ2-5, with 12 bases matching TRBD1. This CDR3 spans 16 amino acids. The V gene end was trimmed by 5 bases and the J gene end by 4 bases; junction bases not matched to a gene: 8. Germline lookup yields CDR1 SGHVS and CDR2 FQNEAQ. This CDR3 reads CASSVGQGASGETQYF. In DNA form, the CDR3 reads TGTGCCAGCAGCGTGGGACAGGGGGCTAGTGGAGAGACCCAGTACTTC.

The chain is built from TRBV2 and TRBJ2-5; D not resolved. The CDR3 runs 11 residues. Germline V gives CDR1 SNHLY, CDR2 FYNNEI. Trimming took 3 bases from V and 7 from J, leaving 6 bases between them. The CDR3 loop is CASSEDGTQYF. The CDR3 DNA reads TGTGCCAGCAGTGAGGACGGGACCCAGTACTTC.

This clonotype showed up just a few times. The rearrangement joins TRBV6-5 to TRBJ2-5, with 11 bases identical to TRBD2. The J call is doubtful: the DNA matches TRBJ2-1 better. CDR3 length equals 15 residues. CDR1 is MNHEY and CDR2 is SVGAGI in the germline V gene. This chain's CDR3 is CASSSPGTSGNEQFF. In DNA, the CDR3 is TGTGCCAGCAGTTCCCCCGGGACTAGCGGCAATGAGCAGTTCTTC.

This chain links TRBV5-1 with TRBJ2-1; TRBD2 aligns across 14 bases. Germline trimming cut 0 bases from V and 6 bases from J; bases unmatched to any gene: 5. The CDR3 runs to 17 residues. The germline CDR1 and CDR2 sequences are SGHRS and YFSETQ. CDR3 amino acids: CASSLGLAGGPTNEQFF. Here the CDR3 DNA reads TGCGCCAGCAGCTTGGGACTAGCGGGGGGGCCGACCAATGAGCAGTTCTTC. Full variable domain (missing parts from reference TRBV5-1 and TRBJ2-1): KAGVTQTPRYLIKTRGQQVTLSCSPISGHRSVSWYQQTPGQGLQFLFEYFSETQRNKGNFPGRFSGRQFSNSRSEMNVSTLELGDSALYLCASSLGLAGGPTNEQFFGPGTRLTVL.

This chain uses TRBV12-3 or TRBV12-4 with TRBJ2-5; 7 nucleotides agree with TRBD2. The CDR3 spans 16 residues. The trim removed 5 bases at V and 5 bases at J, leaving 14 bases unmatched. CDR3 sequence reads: CASSRLARTTGETQYF. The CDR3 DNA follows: TGTGCCAGCAGTCGACTAGCCCGTACGACCGGGGAGACCCAGTACTTC.

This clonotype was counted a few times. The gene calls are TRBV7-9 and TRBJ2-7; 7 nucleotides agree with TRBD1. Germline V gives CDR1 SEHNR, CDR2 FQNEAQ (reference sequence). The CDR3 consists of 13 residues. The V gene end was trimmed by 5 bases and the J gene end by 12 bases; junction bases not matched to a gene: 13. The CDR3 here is CASSQDRDPLPYF. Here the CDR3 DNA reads TGTGCCAGCAGCCAAGACAGGGATCCCCTTCCGTACTTC.

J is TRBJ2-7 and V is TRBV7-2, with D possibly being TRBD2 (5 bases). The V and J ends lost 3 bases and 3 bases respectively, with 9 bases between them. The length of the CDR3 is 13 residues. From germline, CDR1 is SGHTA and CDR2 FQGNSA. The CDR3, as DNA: TGTGCCAGCAGCTTTTGGAGGTTCTACGAGCAGTACTTC. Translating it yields CASSFWRFYEQYF. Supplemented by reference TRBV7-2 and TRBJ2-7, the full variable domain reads GAGVSQSPSNKVTEKGKDVELRCDPISGHTALYWYRQSLGQGLEFLIYFQGNSAPDKSGLPSDRFSAERTGGSVSTLTIQRTQQEDSAVYLCASSFWRFYEQYFGPGTRLTVT.

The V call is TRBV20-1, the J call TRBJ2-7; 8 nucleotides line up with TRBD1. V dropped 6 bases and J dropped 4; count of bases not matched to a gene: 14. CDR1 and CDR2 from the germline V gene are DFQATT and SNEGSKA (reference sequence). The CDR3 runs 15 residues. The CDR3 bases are TGCAGTGCCGCGTTAAGGACAGGGACTTTTTACGAGCAGTACTTC. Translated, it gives CSAALRTGTFYEQYF.

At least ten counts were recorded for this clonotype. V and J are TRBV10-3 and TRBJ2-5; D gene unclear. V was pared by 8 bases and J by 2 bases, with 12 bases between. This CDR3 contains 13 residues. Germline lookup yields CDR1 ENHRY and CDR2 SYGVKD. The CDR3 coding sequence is TGTGCCATCGCACAGAACAATCAAGAGACCCAGTACTTC. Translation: CAIAQNNQETQYF.

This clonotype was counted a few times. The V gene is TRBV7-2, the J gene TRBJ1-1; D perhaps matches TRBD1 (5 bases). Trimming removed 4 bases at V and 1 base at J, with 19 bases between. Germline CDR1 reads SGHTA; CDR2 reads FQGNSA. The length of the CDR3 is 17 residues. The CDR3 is CASSSFQGEPPNTEAFF. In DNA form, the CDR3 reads TGTGCCAGCAGCTCGTTCCAGGGCGAACCCCCGAACACTGAAGCTTTCTTT. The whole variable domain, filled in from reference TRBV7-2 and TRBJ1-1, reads GAGVSQSPSNKVTEKGKDVELRCDPISGHTALYWYRQSLGQGLEFLIYFQGNSAPDKSGLPSDRFSAERTGGSVSTLTIQRTQQEDSAVYLCASSSFQGEPPNTEAFFGQGTRLTVV.

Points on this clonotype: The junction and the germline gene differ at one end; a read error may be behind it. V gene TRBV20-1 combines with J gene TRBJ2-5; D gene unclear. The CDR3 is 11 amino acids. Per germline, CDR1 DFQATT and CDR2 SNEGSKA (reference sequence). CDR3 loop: CSASWLCKTSF. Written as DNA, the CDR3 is TGCAGTGCTAGTTGGCTCTGTAAGACATCCTTC.

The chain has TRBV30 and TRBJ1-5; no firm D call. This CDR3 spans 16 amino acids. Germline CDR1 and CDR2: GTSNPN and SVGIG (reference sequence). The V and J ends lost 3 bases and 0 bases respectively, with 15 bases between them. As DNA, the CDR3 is TGTGCCTGGAGCTACGGCATGGTCCTTAGCAATCAGCCCCAGCATTTT. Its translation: CAWSYGMVLSNQPQHF.

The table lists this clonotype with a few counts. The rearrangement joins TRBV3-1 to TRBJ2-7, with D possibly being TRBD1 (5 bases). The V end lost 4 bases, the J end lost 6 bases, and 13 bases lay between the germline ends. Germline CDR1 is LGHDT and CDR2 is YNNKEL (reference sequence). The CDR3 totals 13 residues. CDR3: CASSLLTVSEQYF. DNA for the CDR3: TGTGCCAGCAGCCTACTGACAGTATCCGAGCAGTACTTC.

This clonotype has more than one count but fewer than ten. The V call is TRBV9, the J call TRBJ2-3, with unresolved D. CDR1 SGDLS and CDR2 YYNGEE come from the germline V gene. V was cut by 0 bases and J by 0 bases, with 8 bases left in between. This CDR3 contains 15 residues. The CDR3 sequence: CASSVDGVSTDTQYF. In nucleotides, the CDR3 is TGTGCCAGCAGCGTAGATGGTGTTAGCACAGATACGCAGTATTTT.

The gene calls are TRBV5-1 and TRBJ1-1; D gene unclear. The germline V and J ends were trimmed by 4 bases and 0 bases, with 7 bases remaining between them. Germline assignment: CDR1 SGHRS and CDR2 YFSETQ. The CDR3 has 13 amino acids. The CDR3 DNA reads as TGCGCCAGCAGCAGGGAACTGAACACTGAAGCTTTCTTT. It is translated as CASSRELNTEAFF.

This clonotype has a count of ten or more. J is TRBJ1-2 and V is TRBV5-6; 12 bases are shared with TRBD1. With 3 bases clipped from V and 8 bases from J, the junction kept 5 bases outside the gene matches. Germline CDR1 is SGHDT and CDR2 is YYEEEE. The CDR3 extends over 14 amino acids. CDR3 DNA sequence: TGTGCCAGCAGCTCCCGGGACAGGGGGCACGGCTACACCTTC. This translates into CASSSRDRGHGYTF.

The CDR3 DNA follows: TGCAGCGTTGATACCGAGGGAAACATTCAGTACTTC. Translation: CSVDTEGNIQYF. The chain links TRBV29-1 to TRBJ2-4; D possibly corresponds to TRBD2 (5 bases). Germline V lookup: CDR1 SQVTM, CDR2 ANQGSEA. This CDR3 has 12 residues. V dropped 3 bases and J dropped 6 bases, with 9 bases sitting between them.

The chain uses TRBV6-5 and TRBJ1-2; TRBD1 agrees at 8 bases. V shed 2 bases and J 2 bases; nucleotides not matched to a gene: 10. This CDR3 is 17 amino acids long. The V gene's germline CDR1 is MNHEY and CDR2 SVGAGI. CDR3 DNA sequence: TGTGCCAGCAGTTACGGAGGAGGACAGGGAAAAAACTATGGCTACACCTTC. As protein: CASSYGGGQGKNYGYTF.

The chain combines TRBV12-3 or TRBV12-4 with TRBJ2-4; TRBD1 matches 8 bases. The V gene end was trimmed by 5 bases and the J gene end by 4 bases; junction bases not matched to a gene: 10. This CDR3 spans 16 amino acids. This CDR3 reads CASSPRTGYAKNIQYF. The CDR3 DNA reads TGTGCCAGCAGTCCCAGGACAGGGTATGCAAAAAACATTCAGTACTTC.

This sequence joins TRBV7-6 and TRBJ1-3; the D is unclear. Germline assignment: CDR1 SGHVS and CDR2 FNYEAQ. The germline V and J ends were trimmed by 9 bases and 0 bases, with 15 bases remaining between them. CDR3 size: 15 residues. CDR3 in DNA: TGTGCCAGTGGAAACACCCACCTCTCTGGAAACACCATATATTTT. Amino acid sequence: CASGNTHLSGNTIYF.